This is a list of T cell receptor beta chains from one sample in a study of siplizumab effects on memory and regulatory T cells. Assay: immunoSEQ multiplex PCR; the TCRdb copy retains only in-frame clones and omits some. The data hold about 50,000 clones, with just over 95% observed a single time. Sequencing was performed on naive CD8+ T cells sorted from blood. The receptors stem from a human donor in good health. CDR3s include the opening cysteine and the closing phenylalanine or tryptophan. A D gene is named only where the DNA matches it firmly. The size field is filled for only some rows; it gives once, few, many or a size class.

clone size	V gene	D gene	J gene	CDR3 DNA	CDR3 protein
-	TRBV4-1	TRBD2	TRBJ2-3	TGCGCCAGCAGCCTAACCGAAGCGGGAGGGGACCCCCGTGCGCAGTATTTT	CASSLTEAGGDPRAQYF
-	TRBV27	-	TRBJ1-2	TGTGCCAGCAGTTTAGACACATACTCTTTAGGCTACACCTTC	CASSLDTYSLGYTF
-	TRBV2	-	TRBJ1-1	TGTGCCAGCAGTACGACACCGAACACTGAAGCTTTCTTT	CASSTTPNTEAFF
-	TRBV6-1	-	TRBJ2-5	TGTGCCAGCAGCCACTCCGGGGGTCCCCAAGAGACCCAGTACTTC	CASSHSGGPQETQYF
once	TRBV27	TRBD1	TRBJ1-6	TGTGCGACTCAGGGACAGGGAAACAAGCCTTCACCCCTCCACTTT	CATQGQGNKPSPLHF
-	TRBV19	-	TRBJ2-7	TGTGCCAGTAGGATCCCGGGCGGGGAGCAGTACTTC	CASRIPGGEQYF
-	TRBV6-6	-	TRBJ2-1	TGTGCCAGCAATAAAGGGGCAGTGGGTGAGCAGTTCTTC	CASNKGAVGEQFF
-	TRBV9	TRBD1	TRBJ2-5	TGTGCCAGCAGCGACTCGGGACAGCCCCAAGAGACCCAGTACTTC	CASSDSGQPQETQYF
-	TRBV7-3	TRBD2	TRBJ2-1	TGTGCCAGCAGCCTCACTAGCGGGAGCGGTAATGAGCAGTTCTTC	CASSLTSGSGNEQFF
-	TRBV23-1	-	TRBJ1-3	TGCGCCAGCAGCCGCATGCCAGGGGCGAGAAACACCATATATTTT	CASSRMPGARNTIYF
once	TRBV7-2	TRBD2	TRBJ2-1	TGTGCCAGCCGTCCGGGACTAGCGGGAGAGAGCTCCTACAATGAGCAGTTCTTC	CASRPGLAGESSYNEQFF
-	TRBV11-3	-	TRBJ2-7	TGTGCCAGCAGCCCACGACAGACCTACGAGCAGTACTTC	CASSPRQTYEQYF
-	TRBV28	-	TRBJ2-1	TGTGCCAGCACCGACTACAATGAGCAGTTCTTC	CASTDYNEQFF
-	TRBV29-1	-	TRBJ1-1	TGCAGCGTTGAAGCAGGGGTCGCTGAAGCTTTCTTT	CSVEAGVAEAFF
-	TRBV7-9	-	TRBJ2-7	TGTGCCAGCAGCTTCCCGGGAGTAGCCTACGAGCAGTACTTC	CASSFPGVAYEQYF
-	TRBV28	-	TRBJ1-5	TGTGCCAGCAGTTTCCCCCCGGCCGGCAATCAGCCCCAGCATTTT	CASSFPPAGNQPQHF
-	TRBV28	-	TRBJ1-5	TGTGCCAGCAGGGACATCGGCCAGCCCCAGCATTTT	CASRDIGQPQHF
-	TRBV6-4	-	TRBJ2-3	TGTGCCAGCACGAGACCCCTCTCGGGTGATACGCAGTATTTT	CASTRPLSGDTQYF
-	TRBV11-1	-	TRBJ2-1	TGTGCCAGCAGCTTATCTTCGATAACTGAGCAGTTCTTC	CASSLSSITEQFF
-	TRBV5-1	TRBD1	TRBJ2-1	TGCGCCAGCAGCCAAACCGGGACAGGGGTAGTCGATGAGCAGTTCTTC	CASSQTGTGVVDEQFF
-	TRBV5-4	-	TRBJ2-5	TGTGCCAGCAGCTTTGACGGACGCGCTTCGCAAGAGACCCAGTACTTC	CASSFDGRASQETQYF
-	TRBV7-9	-	TRBJ2-7	TGTGCCAGCAGCTTCGTCGAGGTTCCCGAGCAGTACTTC	CASSFVEVPEQYF
-	TRBV28	-	TRBJ2-1	TGTGCCAGCAATTCCGGGACTCTCGACAATGAGCAGTTCTTC	CASNSGTLDNEQFF
few	TRBV4-1	TRBD2	TRBJ2-1	TGCGCCAGCAGCCACCGACCAGGACTAGCGGGAGAGTCCTACAATGAGCAGTTCTTC	CASSHRPGLAGESYNEQFF
-	TRBV25-1	-	TRBJ2-7	TGTGCCAGCAGTGAATCGACCGCCTACGAGCAGTACTTC	CASSESTAYEQYF
few	TRBV19	-	TRBJ1-2	TGTGCCACCACCATTCGGGCAGGGGACGATGGCTACACCTTC	CATTIRAGDDGYTF
-	TRBV6-4	-	TRBJ1-1	TGTGCCAGCAGTCCCGGGGCAAACACTGAAGCTTTCTTT	CASSPGANTEAFF